This is a list of T cell receptor beta chains from one sample in a study of T-cell memory formation after mild COVID-19. One entry per CDR3 protein, called by TCRdb with MiXCR from the 5' RACE reads. Of about 420,000 distinct CDR3 sequences listed, around a quarter are singletons. The material sequenced was PBMCs or a T cell subset sorted from them (not recorded which). Receptor source: an adult woman who had mild COVID-19 (a few samples of this study predate the infection). Cell type and time point are not known. The CDR3 runs from the conserved cysteine through the conserved F or W. A D gene is named only where the DNA matches it firmly. Where a row states a size, it is once, few, many or the class of an expanded clone; other rows omit it.

- - 16 TRBJ1-1 TRBV11-2 CASSTRGRDFDTEAFF TGTGCCAGCAGCACCCGTGGACGGGACTTTGACACTGAAGCTTTCTTT
- - 11 TRBJ2-1 TRBV29-1 CSVGGVNEQFF TGCAGCGTTGGGGGGGTGAATGAGCAGTTCTTC
- few 14 TRBJ1-1 TRBV25-1 CASREAGLNTEAFF TGTGCCAGCAGGGAAGCAGGGCTGAACACTGAAGCTTTCTTT
- - 13 TRBJ2-2 TRBV7-3 CASSARRAGELFF TGTGCCAGCAGCGCGAGGAGGGCCGGGGAGCTGTTTTTT
- - 17 TRBJ2-6 TRBV2 CASSAGQFTSGANVLTF TGTGCCAGCAGTGCCGGACAGTTCACCTCTGGGGCCAACGTCCTGACTTTC
TRBD1 few 12 TRBJ1-2 TRBV10-3 CAITGTGGGYTF TGTGCCATCACCGGGACAGGGGGAGGCTACACCTTC
TRBD2 few 14 TRBJ2-1 TRBV2 CASTAPSGSNEQFF TGTGCCAGCACAGCGCCTAGCGGGAGCAATGAGCAGTTCTTC
- - 11 TRBJ1-5 TRBV19 CASTTGGFQHF TGTGCCAGTACCACTGGGGGATTCCAGCATTTT
- few 13 TRBJ2-2 TRBV2 CASNLGNTGELFF TGTGCCAGCAATTTGGGTAACACCGGGGAGCTGTTTTTT
TRBD1 - 11 TRBJ1-1 TRBV7-6 CASSTGAEAFF TGTGCCAGCAGCACAGGGGCGGAAGCTTTCTTT
TRBD2 few 17 TRBJ2-2 TRBV12-3/TRBV12-4 CASSSLAVPPRTGELFF TGTGCCAGCAGCTCACTAGCGGTCCCTCCCCGGACCGGGGAGCTGTTTTTT
- - 11 TRBJ1-1 TRBV5-1 CASRVNAEAFF TGCGCCAGCAGAGTGAATGCTGAAGCTTTCTTT
TRBD1 - 15 TRBJ1-6 TRBV5-4 CASSSGTGGNSPLHF TGTGCCAGCAGCTCAGGGACAGGGGGGAATTCACCCCTCCACTTT